A selection of T cell receptor beta chains follows, all from one sample in a study of T-cell memory formation after mild COVID-19. TCRdb used MiXCR to reprocess the 5' RACE reads, holding one entry per CDR3 protein. This sample carries approximately 490,000 distinct CDR3 sequences, about a fifth of them seen once, and the ten largest clones take about an eighth. Sequenced input: PBMCs or a T cell subset sorted from them (not recorded which). These receptors were obtained from an adult woman who had mild COVID-19 (a few samples of this study predate the infection). Cell type and time point are not known. The CDR3 runs from the conserved cysteine through the conserved F or W. The D gene is left open where the match is weak. The listing skips clone size in some rows; elsewhere it reads once, few, many or a size class.

TRBJ1-2 | . | . | TRBV12-3/TRBV12-4 | CASSFGQGSYGYTF | TGTGCCAGCAGTTTTGGGCAGGGGAGCTATGGCTACACCTTC
TRBJ2-2 | . | few | TRBV7-9 | CASSLEVRAGATGELFF | TGTGCCAGCAGCTTAGAAGTTCGAGCAGGGGCCACCGGGGAGCTGTTTTTT
TRBJ2-1 | TRBD2 | few | TRBV7-8 | CASSLKTRAGAHTYNEQFF | TGTGCCAGCAGCTTGAAAACTAGAGCGGGGGCCCATACCTACAATGAGCAGTTCTTC
TRBJ1-1 | . | few | TRBV10-3 | CAISEMNTEAFF | TGTGCCATCAGTGAGATGAACACTGAAGCTTTCTTT
TRBJ2-3 | . | few | TRBV2 | CASSESPSDRGTDTQYF | TGTGCCAGCAGTGAAAGCCCCTCCGACAGAGGCACAGATACGCAGTATTTT
TRBJ1-1 | TRBD1 | few | TRBV9 | CASSTSGGGSAFF | TGTGCCAGCAGCACATCAGGGGGCGGCTCAGCTTTCTTT
TRBJ2-5 | . | . | TRBV4-3 | CASSQDVDAGFGGETQYF | TGCGCCAGCAGCCAAGACGTTGACGCGGGCTTTGGGGGGGAGACCCAGTACTTC
TRBJ2-1 | TRBD2 | . | TRBV7-9 | CASTPRGLAYPLDEQFF | TGTGCCAGCACCCCCCGAGGACTAGCATACCCCCTCGATGAGCAGTTCTTC
TRBJ1-6 | . | few | TRBV12-3/TRBV12-4 | CASTQTGYNSPLHF | TGTGCCAGCACCCAGACAGGCTATAATTCACCCCTCCACTTT
TRBJ2-3 | . | few | TRBV20-1 | CSASDIRGTDTQYF | TGCAGTGCTAGCGATATAAGGGGGACAGATACGCAGTATTTT
TRBJ2-3 | . | few | TRBV9 | CASKEGLWSTDTQYF | TGTGCCAGCAAAGAGGGACTTTGGAGCACAGATACGCAGTATTTT
TRBJ1-1 | . | many | TRBV10-3 | CAISESVGRGNTEAFF | TGTGCCATCAGTGAGTCGGTAGGACGAGGTAACACTGAAGCTTTCTTT
TRBJ1-2 | . | . | TRBV12-3/TRBV12-4 | CASSPRSGSYGYTF | TGTGCCAGCAGTCCCCGGTCGGGGAGCTATGGCTACACCTTC
TRBJ1-1 | . | once | TRBV4-2 | CASSQVLAGGRGTEAFF | TGTGCCAGCAGCCAAGTCCTCGCCGGGGGCAGGGGTACTGAAGCTTTCTTT
TRBJ2-3 | . | few | TRBV11-1 | CASSFGRDTQYF | TGTGCCAGCAGCTTCGGACGGGATACGCAGTATTTT
TRBJ2-7 | . | few | TRBV19 | CASSPSLVYEQYF | TGTGCCAGTAGTCCCTCTCTCGTCTACGAGCAGTACTTC
TRBJ2-6 | . | . | TRBV4-2 | CASSQAGFGNVLTF | TGTGCCAGCAGCCAAGCAGGGTTCGGCAACGTCCTGACTTTC
TRBJ2-7 | . | . | TRBV6-2/TRBV6-3 | CASSLSRRYSYEQYF | TGTGCCAGCAGTCTGTCTCGACGGTACTCCTACGAGCAGTACTTC
TRBJ1-5 | . | few | TRBV24-1 | CATSERGCHQPQHF | TGTGCCACCAGTGAGCGGGGGTGTCATCAGCCCCAGCATTTT
TRBJ2-7 | TRBD2 | . | TRBV4-1 | CASSQELAASYEQYF | TGCGCCAGCAGCCAAGAACTAGCGGCATCCTACGAGCAGTACTTC
TRBJ2-7 | TRBD1 | . | TRBV11-2 | CASSRMGQGQYEQYF | TGTGCCAGCAGCCGCATGGGACAGGGACAATACGAGCAGTACTTC
TRBJ2-3 | TRBD2 | few | TRBV5-1 | CASSTGTRAGPSTDTQYF | TGCGCCAGCAGCACCGGTACCAGAGCGGGACCTAGCACAGATACGCAGTATTTT
TRBJ2-5 | . | few | TRBV20-1 | CSASFGSQETQYF | TGCAGTGCTAGCTTTGGCAGCCAAGAGACCCAGTACTTC
TRBJ2-7 | . | few | TRBV12-3/TRBV12-4 | CASSFRQGGEQYF | TGTGCCAGCAGTTTCAGACAGGGAGGCGAGCAGTACTTC
TRBJ2-7 | . | . | TRBV18 | CASSPASGYEQYF | TGTGCCAGCTCACCAGCAAGTGGCTACGAGCAGTACTTC
TRBJ2-3 | TRBD1 | few | TRBV5-1 | CASRGGAHLDTQYF | TGCGCCAGCAGAGGGGGCGCGCATTTAGATACGCAGTATTTT
TRBJ2-2 | . | . | TRBV2 | CASSDVAGQNTGELFF | TGTGCCAGCAGTGATGTGGCGGGCCAAAACACCGGGGAGCTGTTTTTT
TRBJ2-1 | TRBD1 | . | TRBV13 | CASRPGGGNEQFF | TGTGCCAGCAGACCAGGGGGCGGGAATGAGCAGTTCTTC
TRBJ1-5 | . | . | TRBV24-1 | CATSARTAQHF | TGTGCCACCAGTGCAAGAACGGCCCAGCATTTT